The entry below gives a single T cell receptor beta chain sequence along with its context. This entry belongs to a study of CD8 T cells in Susac syndrome. Random hexamers were used to reverse transcribe the RNA input (roughly 0.5 to 1 ug). An immunoSEQ multiplex PCR generated amplified TCR beta CDR3 products spanning 54 Vbeta and 13 Jbeta. TCRdb re-derived calls from the immunoSEQ multiplex PCR reads in MiXCR, one entry per CDR3 protein. The sample holds 200,000 to 250,000 distinct CDR3 sequences; just over 90% are singletons and the top ten take roughly 0.07%. Material for sequencing was CD4+ T cells from PBMCs. The TCR was taken from a human donor with multiple sclerosis.

CDR3 loop: CASSPRGSESYEQYV. CDR3 nucleotides: TGTGCCAGCTCACCGAGGGGTAGCGAGTCCTACGAGCAGTACGTC. This chain links TRBV18 with TRBJ2-7; the D gene could be TRBD1 or TRBD2 (5 bases each). V was pared by 3 bases and J by 1 base, with 13 bases between. This CDR3 is built from 15 residues. Germline V gene data show CDR1 as KGHSH and CDR2 as LQKENI.